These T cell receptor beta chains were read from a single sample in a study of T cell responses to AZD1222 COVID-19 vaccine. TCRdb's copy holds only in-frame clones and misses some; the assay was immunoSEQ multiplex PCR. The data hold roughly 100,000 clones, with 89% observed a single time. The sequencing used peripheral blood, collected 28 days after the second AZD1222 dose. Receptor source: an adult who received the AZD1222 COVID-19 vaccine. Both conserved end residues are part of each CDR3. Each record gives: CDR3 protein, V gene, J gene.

CSVAGDRDMYEQYF,TRBV29-1,TRBJ2-7
CAISESVMGEGAQHF,TRBV10-3,TRBJ1-5
CASSPRPDRESSNTIYF,TRBV27,TRBJ1-3
CASSLESPDRETQYF,TRBV27,TRBJ2-5
CASSQLSRLAGTSYEQYF,TRBV3-1/TRBV3-2,TRBJ2-7
CASSLHGAGAAFF,TRBV7-9,TRBJ1-1
CASSLGRGTDTQYF,TRBV11-1,TRBJ2-3
CASSLVWDTTYEQYF,TRBV11-2,TRBJ2-7
CASRLRTGGRGSPLHF,TRBV5-6,TRBJ1-6
CASAGTAVTDTQYF,TRBV18,TRBJ2-3
CASSIGRGQPQHF,TRBV19,TRBJ1-5
CASSPVRGTEQYF,TRBV18,TRBJ2-7
CASSLAGSTGELFF,TRBV5-1,TRBJ2-2
CASSPVFGEQYF,TRBV28,TRBJ2-7
CASSLNQGPSNTEAFF,TRBV7-6,TRBJ1-1
CASSRIGWYQETQYF,TRBV19,TRBJ2-5
CASSLYGLAGGFEQYF,TRBV5-1,TRBJ2-7
CASSTGFTNEKLFF,TRBV5-6,TRBJ1-4
CAISGEEDYGYTF,TRBV10-3,TRBJ1-2
CATSDLAGKPAGELFF,TRBV24-1,TRBJ2-2
CASSPRTSLYTQYF,TRBV7-2,TRBJ2-3
CASRGSGNTIYF,TRBV5-1,TRBJ1-3
CASRLNAGLNEAFF,TRBV7-2,TRBJ1-1
CASSSGTAGNEQFF,TRBV7-3,TRBJ2-1
CASSYYRGPNTGELFF,TRBV6-5,TRBJ2-2
CASKGSLAGYNEQFF,TRBV27,TRBJ2-1
CASSLQGAREQYF,TRBV3-1/TRBV3-2,TRBJ2-7
CASSPSLVPQHF,TRBV12-3/TRBV12-4,TRBJ1-5
CASSLGYRGNMNTEAFF,TRBV13,TRBJ1-1
CASLDRTGDNEQFF,TRBV6-5,TRBJ2-1
CASSFGQAREKLFF,TRBV28,TRBJ1-4
CASSTKDRGPYEQYF,TRBV19,TRBJ2-7
CASSPGLAGGPITNEQFF,TRBV9,TRBJ2-1
CASSLAGQGAPYEQYF,TRBV7-2,TRBJ2-7
CASSEMGQGWDEQYF,TRBV2,TRBJ2-7
CSVDGTGREQYF,TRBV29-1,TRBJ2-7
CASSSLGGRAYEQYF,TRBV5-1,TRBJ2-7
CASRKGQGGGNTEAFF,TRBV19,TRBJ1-1
CASRPTGRGGTDTQYF,TRBV3-1/TRBV3-2,TRBJ2-3
CASSSPGLAGVNEQFF,TRBV6-2/TRBV6-3,TRBJ2-1
CASSQTPIRELTNEKLFF,TRBV5-1,TRBJ1-4
CASSRETGGIYEQYF,TRBV18,TRBJ2-7
CASSKPGGECGEAFF,TRBV21-1,TRBJ1-1
CAGQDQGSPDTQYF,TRBV6-5,TRBJ2-3
CASGFYRAGGLPRDEQFF,TRBV12-5,TRBJ2-1
CASSLSTDTQYF,TRBV27,TRBJ2-3
CASTSRRDYPYEQYF,TRBV27,TRBJ2-7
CVRSLDRGRTYGYTF,TRBV7-5,TRBJ1-2
CATSDHTGAGYTF,TRBV24-1,TRBJ1-2
CASSQDSRTRDF,TRBV3-1/TRBV3-2,TRBJ2-5
CASSSGGDTGELFF,TRBV27,TRBJ2-2
CASSDRGVTREQFF,TRBV6-2/TRBV6-3,TRBJ2-1
CASILSSNQPQHF,TRBV28,TRBJ1-5
CASSLSFRGDTQYF,TRBV14,TRBJ2-3
CASALRSSQGFSDTGELFF,TRBV18,TRBJ2-2
CAWGGRLAGDEQYF,TRBV30,TRBJ2-7
CATSRVNIYTSHSGANVLTF,TRBV15,TRBJ2-6
CASSLGAEAFF,TRBV27,TRBJ1-1
CASCSGTAFYSNQPQHF,TRBV28,TRBJ1-5
CASSLQGATNEKLFF,TRBV4-2,TRBJ1-4